This T cell receptor beta chain was sequenced for a study of cytomegalovirus exposure and HLA in healthy donors (TCRdb year 2017). In terms of the full investigation: According to an earlier analysis of 587 of the donors, about 190 million T cells yielded over 90 million unique TCR beta sequences and about 280 Gb of sequence data. An early release covering roughly 640 HLA-typed donors comprised approximately 300 gigabases of sequencing data and approximately 85 million unique TCR sequences. Of the roughly 410 genotyped donors, less than 85% were placed in the genetic ancestry cluster associated with self-reported Caucasian donors. The study was designed to test whether signatures of past pathogen exposure could be identified by cataloging public T cell receptors. The T cell repertoires of under 750 subjects were profiled by immunosequencing and related to cytomegalovirus serostatus. Along with the approximately 620-subject first cohort, a separate validation cohort of over a hundred different subjects was used. To predict cytomegalovirus infection status, the study combined high-throughput TCR immunosequencing, statistical association of individual TCRs with disease status, and machine learning. To study patterns of TCR occurrence, a later analysis re-analyzed previously published TCR beta repertoires from more than 550 donors and added high-resolution HLA genotyping. Rather than using new phenotypic data, the later analysis identified candidate immune exposures from TCR beta sequences and from how often those sequences occurred across donors. To decide whether each TCR beta V gene segment behaved as functional or pseudogenic, an earlier analysis of nearly 600 of the donors relied on high-throughput TCR beta sequencing. Donor age, sex, ethnicity and CMV serostatus were compiled alongside the repertoire data. Genome-wide SNP genotypes for about 65% of the roughly 670 donors were used in a later genetic analysis, which treated that subset as a discovery cohort. Every discovery cohort repertoire had been produced on one sequencing platform. Both class I and class II loci were covered by HLA typing, at four-digit resolution. Typing coverage varied by locus: roughly 629-640 donors for A, B, C, DRB1 and DQB1; around 560 for DQA1; around 610 for DPA1; more than 450 for DPB1. Because of strong linkage in the cohort, 4 to 6 DR-DQ haplotypes were treated as single units for association and clustering. Among roughly 400 genotyped donors of the cohort, an average of roughly 230,000 unique TCR beta nucleotide sequences was sequenced per donor, of which about 18% were non-productive. What the study reported, not specific to this receptor: The earlier analysis of 587 of the donors excluded approximately 15 rarely observed V segments, including chromosome 9 orphons, because counts were too low. For the cohort, immune exposure information was limited to CMV serostatus. A later analysis found that most CMV-associated TCR beta chains appeared HLA-restricted, with HLA associations seemingly driven largely by CMV exposure. The cohort was sequenced for TCR beta chains only, and without alpha or paired-chain data the features that could be detected were limited. When HLA alleles, especially DR and DQ, strongly co-occurred, TCR associations were difficult to assign to individual alleles. In a later genetic analysis, fewer N-insertions in productive TCRs were reported among donors in an Asian-associated ancestry cluster than the approximately 710-donor mean. In a later analysis, several top co-occurrence clusters were reported to appear linked to parvovirus B19, influenza, CMV and Epstein-Barr virus. In a later analysis, 15,000 to 20,000 TCR beta sequences were associated with specific HLA alleles at a false discovery rate of 0.05. A later analysis found that HLA-associated TCR beta chains were more clonally expanded and had lower generation probabilities than equally common non-associated chains. A cluster of highly shared sequence variants was judged likely to represent a technical artifact of the sequencing pipeline. In an earlier analysis of approximately 600 of the donors, most TCR beta V segments were observed in productive rearrangements about 87% or about 30% of the time, broadly matching IMGT annotations. V-gene and J-gene trimming of TCR beta chains was associated with a missense DCLRE1C variant in a later genetic analysis, and the association was replicated in an independent cohort. In a later analysis, TCR association rates were found to vary across HLA loci, with the most associated TCRs seen for DRB1 alleles and the fewest for HLA-C alleles. A few of the identified cytomegalovirus-associated TCR beta chains were confirmed in vitro to be specific for cytomegalovirus antigens. Correlated functional status among segregating V segments might reflect linkage disequilibrium, but an unknown experimental factor could not be ruled out. The presence/absence analyses assumed that sequencing depth was roughly uniform across donors, and that assumption may not be true. The authors suggested that the approach could potentially be extended to other disease states and immunological phenotypes. Because some donors lacked HLA typing at each locus, the association tests relied only on the typed subset. Most TCR sequences were seen in very few donors, while some public TCRs were found in many individuals. A further reported finding was that TCR beta sequences accurately predicted the HLA-A and HLA-B alleles for most subjects in the first cohort. In the study, some 180 TCR beta chains were listed as associated with cytomegalovirus. The classifier was reported to diagnose cytomegalovirus status with high specificity and sensitivity in both the original cohort and the validation cohort.

Points on this clone: It has no known antigen specificity. No much larger clonotype is one base removed from it; base qualities were not supplied.

The cohort was made up of 650 to 700 healthy bone marrow donors. All cohort members were sampled while nominally healthy, although unrecorded immune exposures were likely present. The donor was CMV seropositive and belonged to the group of 250 to 300 seropositive cohort members. A peripheral blood sample was collected from each donor, and TCR beta sequencing was performed on peripheral blood mononuclear cells. Genomic DNA extraction from the blood cell samples was performed with the Qiagen DNeasy Blood Extraction Kit. Receptor libraries were prepared by the immunoSEQ multiplex PCR assay. A mixture of 60 forward primers for TCR Vbeta segments and 13 reverse primers for TCR Jbeta segments was used in the multiplex PCR. The CDR3 region of rearranged TCR beta genes was amplified from genomic DNA with a multiplex PCR assay. On the Illumina HiSeq System, the amplified TCR beta libraries were sequenced as 87-base-pair reads. From the authors' description of their analysis: A later analysis counted 75 million to 100 million unique TCR beta chains across the roughly 700 repertoires, and approximately 11 million of these chains were shared by at least two donors. Raw reads were error-corrected and collapsed into unique sequences by a nearest-neighbor algorithm in which closely related sequences were merged to remove PCR and sequencing errors. To assign V, D and J gene segments, CDR3 sequences were aligned to IMGT reference sequences. Each retained sequence needed at least a six-nucleotide match to both a V gene segment and a J gene segment. A rearrangement was called productive if the CDR3 had no stop codons and remained in frame with V and J, and every other rearrangement was called non-productive. Following IMGT convention, CDR3 was defined as the stretch from the second conserved V-encoded cysteine to the conserved J-encoded phenylalanine. Sequences without an unambiguous match to a single V gene segment were excluded from the earlier analysis of over 500 of the donors. An earlier analysis of several hundred of the donors called V segments functional above 56.7% productive rearrangements and segregating when the between-donor standard deviation exceeded 5%. A statistical classification framework was built to diagnose cytomegalovirus status from the catalog of TCR beta chain sequences. V and J gene assignment, in a later analysis, came from comparing TCR nucleotide sequences with IMGT/GENE-DB human TR gene sequences. The TCRdist pipeline was used in a later analysis to assign CDR3 sequences and most-parsimonious VDJ recombination scenarios. A later analysis defined each TCR beta chain by its CDR3 amino acid sequence plus V-gene family, and excluded reads lacking a unique V-gene family. As a way to deal with suspected cross-contamination and a sequencing artifact, a later analysis dropped roughly 620 nucleotide sequences that were highly shared and had low generation probability. In a later analysis, a clonal expansion index was calculated for each public chain from normalized within-repertoire ranks of inferred template counts. Generation probabilities in a later analysis came from a VDJ recombination model fitted to out-of-frame rearrangements, and those results were checked against IGoR. Hypergeometric tests were used in a later analysis to score TCR-TCR, TCR-HLA and TCR-CMV co-occurrence, with a repertoire-size bias correction applied to the TCR pairs. A later analysis estimated false discovery rates by permuting HLA or CMV assignments 20 times. In a later analysis, co-occurring TCRs were grouped with DBSCAN, and TCRdist sequence similarity was added when clustering was performed within HLA-allele-positive subsets. For co-occurrence clustering, repertoires with fewer than 30,000 or more than 120,000 public chains were excluded, along with 5 or 6 repertoires with anomalous nucleotide sharing. The source is immuneACCESS, and TCRdb retained only in-frame sequences with V and J called. Part of the clones is not carried over; for the studies checked, unresolved V genes explain less than half of this, and the remainder is unexplained. The V and J calls and clone size are taken from that table; D and trimming were inferred from the DNA. For this sample the table gives 150,000 to 200,000 clones, of which around 80% were detected only once. The ten top clones hold about 11% of the sample.

The receptor comes from a man between 18 and 35 years old in good health and CMV-seropositive. Sequencing was carried out using PBMCs.

DNA sequence: TGTGCCTGGTGGCTCGGGGGTAGAAACACCATATATTTT. Its protein is CAWWLGGRNTIYF. In this chain, TRBV30 is recombined with TRBJ1-3; TRBD1 is a possible D gene, resting on 5 matching bases. Trimming costs V 5 bases and J 5 bases, and their ends lie 13 bases apart. There are 13 amino acids in the CDR3, from cysteine to phenylalanine inclusive. Only CDR3 DNA remains: 39 bases, in frame from the first base. The germline V gene (reference sequence) specifies GTSNPN as CDR1 and SVGIG as CDR2.